Sequencing of this TCR beta chain was carried out in a study of cytomegalovirus exposure and HLA in healthy donors. 13 Jbeta primers and 60 Vbeta primers were used for the PCR. The method was immunoSEQ multiplex PCR; TCRdb's version includes in-frame clones alone and lacks a portion of them. Of 110,000 or so clones detected, about 86% appear once; the ten largest clones hold less than 2.5%. The CDR3 contains 12 residues. CDR1 and CDR2 (germline): LNHDA, SQIVND (reference sequence). The V and J ends lost 4 bases and 2 bases respectively, with 5 bases between them. This TCR was sampled from a woman aged 25 to 39 in good health and CMV-seronegative. The V and J genes are TRBV19 and TRBJ2-5; D is ambiguous. The sequenced sample consisted of PBMCs. In DNA, the CDR3 is TGTGCCAGTAGTAACTTGCAAGAGACCCAGTACTTC. Residues: CASSNLQETQYF.